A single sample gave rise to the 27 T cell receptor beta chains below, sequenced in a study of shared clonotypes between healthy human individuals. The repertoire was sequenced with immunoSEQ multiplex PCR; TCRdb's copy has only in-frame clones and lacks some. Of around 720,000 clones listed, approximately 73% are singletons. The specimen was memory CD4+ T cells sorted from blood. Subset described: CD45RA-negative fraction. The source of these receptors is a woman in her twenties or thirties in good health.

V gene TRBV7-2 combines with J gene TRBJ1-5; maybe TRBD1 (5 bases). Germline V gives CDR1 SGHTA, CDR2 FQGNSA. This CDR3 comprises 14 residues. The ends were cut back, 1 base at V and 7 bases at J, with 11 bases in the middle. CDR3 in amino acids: CASSLVRGVQPQHF. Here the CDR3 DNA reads TGTGCCAGCAGCTTAGTCCGGGGGGTCCAGCCCCAGCATTTT.

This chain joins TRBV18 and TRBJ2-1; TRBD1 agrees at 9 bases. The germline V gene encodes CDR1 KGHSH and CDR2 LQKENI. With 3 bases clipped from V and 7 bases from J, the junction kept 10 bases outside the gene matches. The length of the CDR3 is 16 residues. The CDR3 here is CASSPAGTGRGNEQFF. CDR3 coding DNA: TGTGCCAGCTCACCTGCCGGGACAGGGAGGGGTAATGAGCAGTTCTTC.

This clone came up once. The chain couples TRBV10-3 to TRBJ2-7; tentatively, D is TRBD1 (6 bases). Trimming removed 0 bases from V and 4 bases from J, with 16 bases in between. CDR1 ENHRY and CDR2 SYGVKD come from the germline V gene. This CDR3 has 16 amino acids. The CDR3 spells CAISESTGRKLYEQYF. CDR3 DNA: TGTGCCATCAGTGAGTCGACAGGAAGAAAACTATACGAGCAGTACTTC.

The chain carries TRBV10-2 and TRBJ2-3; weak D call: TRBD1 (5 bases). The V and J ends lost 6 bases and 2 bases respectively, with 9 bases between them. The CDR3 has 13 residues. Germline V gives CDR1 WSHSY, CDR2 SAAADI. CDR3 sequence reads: CASRGANTDTQYF. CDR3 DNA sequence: TGCGCCAGCAGAGGGGCAAACACAGATACGCAGTATTTT.

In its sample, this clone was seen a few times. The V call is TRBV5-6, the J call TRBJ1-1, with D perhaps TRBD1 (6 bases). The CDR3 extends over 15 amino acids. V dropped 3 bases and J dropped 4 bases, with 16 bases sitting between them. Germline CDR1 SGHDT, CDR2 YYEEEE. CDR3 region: CASSSTGRVGTEAFF. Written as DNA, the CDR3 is TGTGCCAGCAGCTCAACAGGGAGAGTGGGCACTGAAGCTTTCTTT.

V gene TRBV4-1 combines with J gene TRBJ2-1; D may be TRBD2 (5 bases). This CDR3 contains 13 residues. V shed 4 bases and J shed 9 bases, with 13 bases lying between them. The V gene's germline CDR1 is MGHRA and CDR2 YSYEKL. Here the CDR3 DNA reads TGCGCCAGCAGCCCGGGGATCTCTTCTGAGCAGTTCTTC. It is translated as CASSPGISSEQFF.

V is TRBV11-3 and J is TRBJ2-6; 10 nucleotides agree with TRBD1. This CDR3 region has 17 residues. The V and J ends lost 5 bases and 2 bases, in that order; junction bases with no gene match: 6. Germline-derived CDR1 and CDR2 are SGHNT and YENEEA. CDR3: CASSPDRGHPGANVLTF. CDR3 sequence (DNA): TGTGCCAGCAGCCCAGACAGGGGGCACCCTGGGGCCAACGTCCTGACTTTC.

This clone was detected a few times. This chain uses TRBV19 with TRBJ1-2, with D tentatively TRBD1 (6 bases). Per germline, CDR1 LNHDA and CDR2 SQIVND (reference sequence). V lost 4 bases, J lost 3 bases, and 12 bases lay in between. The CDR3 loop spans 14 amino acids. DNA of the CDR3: TGTGCCAGTAGTAGTCAGGGGTTCGACTATGGCTACACCTTC. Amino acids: CASSSQGFDYGYTF.

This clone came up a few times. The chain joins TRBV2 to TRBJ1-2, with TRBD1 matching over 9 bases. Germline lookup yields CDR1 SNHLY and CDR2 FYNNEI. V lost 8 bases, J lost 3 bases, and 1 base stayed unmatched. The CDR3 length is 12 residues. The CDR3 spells CASRQGDYGYTF. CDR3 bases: TGTGCCAGCCGACAGGGGGACTATGGCTACACCTTC. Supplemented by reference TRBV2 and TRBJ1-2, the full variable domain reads EPEVTQTPSHQVTQMGQEVILRCVPISNHLYFYWYRQILGQKVEFLVSFYNNEISEKSEIFDDQFSVERPDGSNFTLKIRSTKLEDSAMYFCASRQGDYGYTFGSGTRLTVV.

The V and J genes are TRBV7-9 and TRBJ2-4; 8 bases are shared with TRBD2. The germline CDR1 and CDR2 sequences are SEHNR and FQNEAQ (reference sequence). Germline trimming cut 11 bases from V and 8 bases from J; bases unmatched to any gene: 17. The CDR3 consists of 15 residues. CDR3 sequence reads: CAGSTSAYIGDIQYF. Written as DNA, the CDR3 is TGTGCCGGATCGACTAGCGCTTATATCGGGGACATTCAGTACTTC.

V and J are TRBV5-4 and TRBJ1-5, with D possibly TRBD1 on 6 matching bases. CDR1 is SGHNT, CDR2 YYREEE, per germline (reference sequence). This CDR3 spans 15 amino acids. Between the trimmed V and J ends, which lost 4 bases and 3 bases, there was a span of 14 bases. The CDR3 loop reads CASSNDGTNNQPQHF. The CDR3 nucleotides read TGTGCCAGCAGCAACGACGGGACAAACAATCAGCCCCAGCATTTT.

The CDR3 DNA reads TGTGCCAGCAGGGATACAGGGGGCGCGGATGGCTACACCTTC. This translates into CASRDTGGADGYTF. The chain has TRBV6-1 and TRBJ1-2; 9 bases are shared with TRBD1. Germline assignment: CDR1 MNHNS and CDR2 SASEGT. The CDR3 runs to 14 residues. The J segment lost 6 bases and the V segment lost 6 bases, leaving 8 bases of the junction unmatched.

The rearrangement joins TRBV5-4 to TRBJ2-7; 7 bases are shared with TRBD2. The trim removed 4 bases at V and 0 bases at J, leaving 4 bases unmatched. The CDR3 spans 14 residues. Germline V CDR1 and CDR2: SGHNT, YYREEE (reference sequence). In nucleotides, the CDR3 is TGTGCCAGCAGCATTCTAGCGGACTCCTACGAGCAGTACTTC. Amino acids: CASSILADSYEQYF.

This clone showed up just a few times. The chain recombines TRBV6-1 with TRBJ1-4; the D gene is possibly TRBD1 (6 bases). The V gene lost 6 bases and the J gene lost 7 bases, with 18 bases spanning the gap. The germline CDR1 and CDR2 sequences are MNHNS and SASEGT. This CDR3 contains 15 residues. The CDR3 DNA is TGTGCCAGCAGAGGTTCGGGGGCCGCGTTTGAAAAACTGTTTTTT. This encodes CASRGSGAAFEKLFF.

The CDR3 spells CASSQNPQTSGNTIYF. The CDR3 region has the DNA TGTGCCAGCAGCCAAAACCCCCAGACAAGTGGAAACACCATATATTTT. The chain carries TRBV4-2 and TRBJ1-3; no reliable D call. Trimming stripped 2 bases from V and 3 bases from J, with 14 bases between. The CDR3 extends over 16 amino acids. Looked up from germline, CDR1 is LGHNA and CDR2 is YNFKEQ.

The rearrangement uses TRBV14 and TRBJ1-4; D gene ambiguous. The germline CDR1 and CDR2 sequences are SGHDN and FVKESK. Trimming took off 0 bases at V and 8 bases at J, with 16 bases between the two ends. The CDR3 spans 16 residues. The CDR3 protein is CASSQEGKGSGEKLFF. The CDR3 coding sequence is TGTGCCAGCAGCCAAGAGGGGAAAGGAAGTGGCGAAAAACTGTTTTTT. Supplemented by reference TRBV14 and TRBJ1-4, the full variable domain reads EAGVTQFPSHSVIEKGQTVTLRCDPISGHDNLYWYRRVMGKEIKFLLHFVKESKQDESGMPNNRFLAERTGGTYSTLKVQPAELEDSGVYFCASSQEGKGSGEKLFFGSGTQLSVL.

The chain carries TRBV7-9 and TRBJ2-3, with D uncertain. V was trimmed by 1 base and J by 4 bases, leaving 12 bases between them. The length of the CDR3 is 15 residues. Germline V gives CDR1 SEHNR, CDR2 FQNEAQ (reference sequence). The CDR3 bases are TGTGCCAGCAGCTTAGAGGCGCGAAGTCCAGATACGCAGTATTTT. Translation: CASSLEARSPDTQYF.

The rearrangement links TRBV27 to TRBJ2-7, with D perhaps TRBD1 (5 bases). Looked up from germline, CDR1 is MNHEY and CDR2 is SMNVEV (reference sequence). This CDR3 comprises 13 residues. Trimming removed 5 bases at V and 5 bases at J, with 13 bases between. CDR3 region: CASSPYNRNEQYF. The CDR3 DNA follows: TGTGCCAGCAGTCCGTACAACAGGAACGAGCAGTACTTC.

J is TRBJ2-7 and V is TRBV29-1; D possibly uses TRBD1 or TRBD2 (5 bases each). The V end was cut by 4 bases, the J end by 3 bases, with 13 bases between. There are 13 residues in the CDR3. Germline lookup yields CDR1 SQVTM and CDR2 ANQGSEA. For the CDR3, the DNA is TGCAGCGTTGCGAGGGACGGACTCTACGAGCAGTACTTC. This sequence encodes CSVARDGLYEQYF.

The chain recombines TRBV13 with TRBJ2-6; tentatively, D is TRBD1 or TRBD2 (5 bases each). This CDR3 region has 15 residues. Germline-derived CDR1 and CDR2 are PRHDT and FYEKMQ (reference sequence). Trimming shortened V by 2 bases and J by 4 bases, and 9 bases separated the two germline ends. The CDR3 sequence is CASSLRGTGANVLTF. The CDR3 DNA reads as TGTGCCAGCAGCTTAAGAGGGACCGGGGCCAACGTCCTGACTTTC.

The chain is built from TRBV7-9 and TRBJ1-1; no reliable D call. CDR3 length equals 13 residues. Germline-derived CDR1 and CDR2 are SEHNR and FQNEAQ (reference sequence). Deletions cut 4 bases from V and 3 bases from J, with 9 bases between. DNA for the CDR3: TGTGCCAGCAGCTCCCTGACCTACACTGAAGCTTTCTTT. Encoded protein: CASSSLTYTEAFF.

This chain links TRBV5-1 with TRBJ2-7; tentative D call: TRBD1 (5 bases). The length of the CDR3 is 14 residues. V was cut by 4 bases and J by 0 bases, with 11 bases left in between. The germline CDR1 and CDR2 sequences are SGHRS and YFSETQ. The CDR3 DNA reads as TGCGCCAGCAGCGTGATCGACAGCTCCTACGAGCAGTACTTC. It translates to CASSVIDSSYEQYF.

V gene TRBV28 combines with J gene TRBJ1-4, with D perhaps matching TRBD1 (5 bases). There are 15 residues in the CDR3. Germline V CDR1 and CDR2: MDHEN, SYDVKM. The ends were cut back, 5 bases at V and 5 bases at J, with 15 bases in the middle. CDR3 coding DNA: TGTGCCAGCAGTCGGATGCTGGGACCAAATGAAAAACTGTTTTTT. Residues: CASSRMLGPNEKLFF.

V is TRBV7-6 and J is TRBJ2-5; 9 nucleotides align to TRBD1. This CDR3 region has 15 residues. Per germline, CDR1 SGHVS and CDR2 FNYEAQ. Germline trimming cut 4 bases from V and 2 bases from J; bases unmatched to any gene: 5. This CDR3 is CASSSGQGLQETQYF. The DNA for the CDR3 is TGTGCCAGCAGCTCTGGACAGGGGCTTCAAGAGACCCAGTACTTC. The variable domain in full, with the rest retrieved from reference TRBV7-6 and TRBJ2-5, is GAGVSQSPRYKVTKRGQDVALRCDPISGHVSLYWYRQALGQGPEFLTYFNYEAQQDKSGLPNDRFSAERPEGSISTLTIQRTEQRDSAMYRCASSSGQGLQETQYFGPGTRLLVL.

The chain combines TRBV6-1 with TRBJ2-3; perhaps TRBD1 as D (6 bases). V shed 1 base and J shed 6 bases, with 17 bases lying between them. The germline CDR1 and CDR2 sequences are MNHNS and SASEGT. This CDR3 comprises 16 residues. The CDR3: CASSEEGDTGRDTQYF. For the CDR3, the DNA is TGTGCCAGCAGTGAAGAGGGGGACACAGGTCGGGATACGCAGTATTTT.

The CDR3 protein is CASSSPLPLSEAQYF. The CDR3 nucleotides are TGTGCCAGCAGTTCACCCCTCCCCCTCAGCGAGGCGCAGTATTTT. The chain carries TRBV28 and TRBJ2-3; D ambiguous. The V and J ends lost 4 bases and 10 bases respectively, with 21 bases between them. The CDR3 is made up of 15 amino acids. CDR1 is MDHEN, CDR2 SYDVKM, per germline.

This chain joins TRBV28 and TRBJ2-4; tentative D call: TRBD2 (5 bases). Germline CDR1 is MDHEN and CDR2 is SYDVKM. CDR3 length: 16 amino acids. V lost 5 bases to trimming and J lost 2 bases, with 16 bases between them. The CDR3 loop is CASSPRTFLTKNIQYF. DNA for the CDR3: TGTGCCAGCAGTCCGCGGACTTTTTTAACCAAAAACATTCAGTACTTC.